Shown below are 3 T cell receptor beta chains from a single sample sequenced in a study of blood T cell repertoires in COVID-19. TCRdb keeps only in-frame clones here, not all; method: immunoSEQ multiplex PCR. Altogether 150,000 to 200,000 clones are present, approximately 90% being singletons, with the ten largest covering less than 1%. The sequenced material came from peripheral blood. Receptors originate from a young man with acute or convalescent COVID-19.

The rearrangement uses TRBV2 and TRBJ2-1; tentatively, D is TRBD2 (5 bases). This CDR3 is 15 amino acids long. Germline assignment: CDR1 SNHLY and CDR2 FYNNEI. Trimming took 7 bases from V and 6 from J, leaving 19 bases between them. The CDR3 loop reads CASTSLSVEGNEQFF. The CDR3 DNA follows: TGTGCCAGCACCTCTCTGTCCGTAGAGGGCAATGAGCAGTTCTTC.

This clone was observed a handful of times. The CDR3 DNA follows: TGTGCCAGCAGCGTAGCGCACAGCCAGACCCTTAATTCACCCCTCCACTTT. This translates into CASSVAHSQTLNSPLHF. The chain recombines TRBV9 with TRBJ1-6; D not resolved. Germline V gene lookup returns CDR1 SGDLS and CDR2 YYNGEE. The V and J ends lost 0 bases and 6 bases respectively, with 16 bases between them. The CDR3 is 17 residues long.

The CDR3 loop is CASSQDPERGSYEQYF. CDR3 in DNA: TGTGCCAGCAGCCAAGATCCAGAGCGGGGCTCCTACGAGCAGTACTTC. The chain combines TRBV3-1 (or the pseudogene TRBV3-2) with TRBJ2-7; the match to TRBD2 covers 7 bases. Germline CDR1 is LGHDT and CDR2 is YNNKEL (reference sequence). Trimming cost V 0 bases and J 0 bases; bases outside gene matches: 5. CDR3 length equals 16 residues.